This entry lists 30 T cell receptor beta chains sequenced from one sample in a study of blood T cell repertoires in COVID-19 (dated by TCRdb to the early 2020s). Receptor libraries were prepared by the immunoSEQ multiplex PCR assay. Drawn from immuneACCESS, this table holds only the in-frame rearrangements with V and J called that TCRdb kept. Clones are partly lost; checked studies trace under half to an unresolved V gene and leave the rest unexplained. Within this sample are almost 200,000 clones, with approximately 87% of them counted one time only. In total, the top ten clones hold 0.75% to 0.95% of the sample. The sample comprised peripheral blood. All receptors come from a woman aged 70-85 years with acute or convalescent COVID-19.

This chain joins TRBV5-1 and TRBJ2-1, with a weak D call TRBD1 (6 bases). Per germline, CDR1 SGHRS and CDR2 YFSETQ. The CDR3 contains 14 residues. The V gene lost 4 bases and the J gene lost 10 bases, with 18 bases spanning the gap. Here the CDR3 DNA reads TGCGCCAGCAGCCCAAGGACAGAGGGTTTGGAGCAGTTCTTC. This translates into CASSPRTEGLEQFF.

This rearrangement joins TRBV5-1 to TRBJ1-2, with D perhaps TRBD1 (5 bases). V gave up 2 bases and J gave up 7 bases, with 18 bases separating them. Looked up from germline, CDR1 is SGHRS and CDR2 is YFSETQ. The CDR3 consists of 15 residues. The CDR3 coding sequence is TGCGCCAGCAGCTTCTCCCGGGGGAGGGCAGGTGGCTACACCTTC. Encoded protein: CASSFSRGRAGGYTF.

The chain links TRBV5-4 to TRBJ1-6, with TRBD1 matching 10 bases. V shed 4 bases, J shed 6 bases, and the junction held 4 bases outside the gene matches. The germline CDR1 and CDR2 sequences are SGHNT and YYREEE (reference sequence). The CDR3 length is 15 residues. CDR3 sequence: CASSTTGGGNSPLHF. The CDR3 nucleotides read TGTGCCAGCAGCACGACAGGGGGCGGTAATTCACCCCTCCACTTT. The whole variable domain, remainder taken from reference TRBV5-4 and TRBJ1-6, is ETGVTQSPTHLIKTRGQQVTLRCSSQSGHNTVSWYQQALGQGPQFIFQYYREEENGRGNFPPRFSGLQFPNYSSELNVNALELDDSALYLCASSTTGGGNSPLHFGNGTRLTVT.

About this clone itself: The identical CDR3 is also encoded by other nucleotide sequences in the sample. The V call is TRBV19, the J call TRBJ2-7; unclear D gene. Germline-derived CDR1 and CDR2 are LNHDA and SQIVND (reference sequence). Trimming stripped 1 base from V and 0 bases from J, with 4 bases between. This CDR3 is 13 amino acids long. CDR3 in amino acids: CASSIGASYEQYF. Here the CDR3 DNA reads TGTGCCAGTAGTATAGGGGCCTCCTACGAGCAGTACTTC.

The J gene is TRBJ1-1, the V gene TRBV7-3; no clear D. Germline CDR1 and CDR2: SGHTA and FQGTGA. The CDR3 consists of 13 residues. With 4 bases removed from V and 1 base from J, the gap between germline ends came to 7 bases. For the CDR3, the DNA is TGTGCCAGCAGCTCCAAAGCGAACACTGAAGCTTTCTTT. It encodes CASSSKANTEAFF. The variable domain in full, with the rest retrieved from reference TRBV7-3 and TRBJ1-1, is GAGVSQTPSNKVTEKGKYVELRCDPISGHTALYWYRQSLGQGPEFLIYFQGTGAADDSGLPNDRFFAVRPEGSVSTLKIQRTERGDSAVYLCASSSKANTEAFFGQGTRLTVV.

This clone has more than one count but fewer than ten. The genes are TRBV20-1 and TRBJ1-2; D is perhaps TRBD1 (6 bases). Between the trimmed V and J ends, which lost 3 bases and 1 base, there was a span of 12 bases. CDR1 and CDR2 from the germline V gene are DFQATT and SNEGSKA (reference sequence). The CDR3 loop spans 14 amino acids. CDR3 DNA: TGCAGTGCTAGTAGGACAGAAATTAACTATGGCTACACCTTC. This gives the protein CSASRTEINYGYTF.

This clone was detected a few times. This chain connects TRBV4-1 to TRBJ1-5, with 7 nucleotides matching TRBD1. V lost 3 bases to trimming and J lost 2 bases; unmatched junction nucleotides: 4. The CDR3 runs 15 residues. Germline loops: CDR1 MGHRA, CDR2 YSYEKL. DNA of the CDR3: TGCGCCAGCAGCCATAGTGACAGGGGCAATCAGCCCCAGCATTTT. Protein: CASSHSDRGNQPQHF.

The chain couples TRBV28 to TRBJ1-1; the match to TRBD1 covers 10 bases. The length of the CDR3 is 15 residues. The germline gives CDR1 MDHEN, CDR2 SYDVKM. The junction had 7 bases not matched to a gene; V was cut back by 6 bases and J by 3 bases. The CDR3, as DNA: TGTGCCAGCAGAAGCCCGGGACAGGGGTACACTGAAGCTTTCTTT. Encoded protein: CASRSPGQGYTEAFF.

The V and J genes are TRBV7-2 and TRBJ2-1, with 9 bases matching TRBD1. Germline lookup yields CDR1 SGHTA and CDR2 FQGNSA. Germline trimming cut 5 bases from V and 3 bases from J; bases unmatched to any gene: 11. This CDR3 region has 17 residues. CDR3 loop: CASSEGGQGANYNEQFF. CDR3 nucleotide sequence: TGTGCCAGCAGCGAAGGGGGACAGGGAGCCAACTACAATGAGCAGTTCTTC.

Comments on this clone: Its ends do not fully match the called genes, so a read error is possible. This sequence joins TRBV11-2 and TRBJ2-3; 11 positions match TRBD2. This CDR3 spans 13 amino acids. Looked up from germline, CDR1 is SGHAT and CDR2 is FQNNGV. CDR3 bases: TGTGCCAGCAGATTAGCGGGAGGGGATACGCAGTATTTT. Protein sequence: CASRLAGGDTQYF.

The gene calls are TRBV10-3 and TRBJ2-7, with 9 bases matching TRBD2. The CDR3 is 14 residues long. Germline V gene lookup returns CDR1 ENHRY and CDR2 SYGVKD. V shed 10 bases, J shed 3 bases, and the junction held 10 bases outside the gene matches. The DNA for the CDR3 is TGTGCCAATCGCGGGGGGGGACCTAGCTACGAGCAGTACTTC. Translation: CANRGGGPSYEQYF.

The V and J genes are TRBV18 and TRBJ1-1; 9 nucleotides agree with TRBD1. Germline lookup yields CDR1 KGHSH and CDR2 LQKENI. This CDR3 has 15 amino acids. The ends lost 5 bases at V and 1 base at J; junction bases unmatched: 5. DNA of the CDR3: TGTGCCAGCTCAACTGGGACAGGGCAGAACACTGAAGCTTTCTTT. This codes for CASSTGTGQNTEAFF.

The J gene is TRBJ2-5, the V gene TRBV28; 8 positions match TRBD2. The CDR3 contains 16 residues. The germline CDR1 and CDR2 sequences are MDHEN and SYDVKM. Trimming at V came to 5 bases and at J to 4 bases, leaving 12 bases not matched to a gene. Here the CDR3 reads CASSPPSGGRGETQYF. The CDR3, as DNA: TGTGCCAGCAGTCCCCCCTCGGGGGGGCGGGGAGAGACCCAGTACTTC.

The V and J genes are TRBV10-1 and TRBJ1-5; TRBD1 matches at 11 bases. This CDR3 has 19 residues. The trim removed 2 bases at V and 5 bases at J, leaving 14 bases unmatched. Germline V gives CDR1 WNHNN, CDR2 SYGVQD (reference sequence). The CDR3: CASSEGIRTGGTKDQPQHF. The CDR3 DNA sequence: TGCGCCAGCAGTGAGGGTATCAGGACAGGGGGCACTAAGGATCAGCCCCAGCATTTT.

This rearrangement joins TRBV19 to TRBJ2-7, with 9 bases fitting TRBD1. This CDR3 region has 14 residues. Germline V gives CDR1 LNHDA, CDR2 SQIVND (reference sequence). V shed 5 bases, J shed 4 bases, and the junction held 6 bases outside the gene matches. The CDR3 DNA reads as TGTGCCAGTAGTCCTTGGGACAGGGCGTACGAGCAGTACTTC. Translation: CASSPWDRAYEQYF.

The chain joins TRBV29-1 to TRBJ2-3; TRBD2 agrees at 9 bases. Per the germline V gene, CDR1 is SQVTM and CDR2 is ANQGSEA. V gave up 7 bases and J gave up 5 bases; unmatched junction bases: 7. This CDR3 contains 13 residues. The CDR3, as DNA: TGCAGCGCACGCGGGGGGGCAGGAGATACGCAGTATTTT. Residues: CSARGGAGDTQYF.

The rearrangement links TRBV6-2 or TRBV6-3 to TRBJ2-7; 7 bases match TRBD2. Germline V gene data show CDR1 as MNHEY and CDR2 as SVGEGT. CDR3 length equals 13 residues. J was trimmed by 0 bases and V by 6 bases; bases with no gene match: 2. DNA of the CDR3: TGTGCCAGCAGCCAGCGGGGCTCCTACGAGCAGTACTTC. Translation gives CASSQRGSYEQYF.

The CDR3 region is CASTTGGGPKPYEQYF. The CDR3 nucleotides are TGTGCCAGCACGACAGGCGGGGGCCCTAAGCCCTACGAGCAGTACTTC. The rearrangement links TRBV28 to TRBJ2-7, with D perhaps matching TRBD2 (7 bases). Germline V gene sequence: CDR1 MDHEN, CDR2 SYDVKM. The V gene lost 7 bases and the J gene lost 2 bases, with 21 bases spanning the gap. This CDR3 is built from 16 residues.

This chain uses TRBV5-1 with TRBJ2-2; 8 bases line up with TRBD1. The trim removed 4 bases at V and 0 bases at J, leaving 2 bases unmatched. From germline, CDR1 is SGHRS and CDR2 YFSETQ. CDR3 length equals 15 residues. The CDR3 here is CASSPDRANTGELFF. The CDR3 nucleotides read TGCGCCAGCAGCCCGGACAGGGCGAACACCGGGGAGCTGTTTTTT.

The rearrangement links TRBV3-1 (or the pseudogene TRBV3-2) to TRBJ1-2, with D possibly TRBD1 on 5 matching bases. CDR1 LGHDT and CDR2 YNNKEL come from the germline V gene (reference sequence). Between the trimmed V and J ends, which lost 0 bases and 8 bases, there was a span of 10 bases. The CDR3 contains 13 residues. Here the CDR3 DNA reads TGTGCCAGCAGCCAAGACAGGGTTGGAGGCTACACCTTC. Protein product: CASSQDRVGGYTF.

This rearrangement joins TRBV7-2 to TRBJ1-1; D may be TRBD1 (6 bases). The CDR3 sequence is 15 residues long. V dropped 3 bases and J dropped 2 bases, with 13 bases sitting between them. Germline CDR1 SGHTA, CDR2 FQGNSA. DNA for the CDR3: TGTGCCAGCAGCTTGAGTTCAGGGGTTAACACTGAAGCTTTCTTT. Amino acid sequence: CASSLSSGVNTEAFF.

The gene calls are TRBV25-1 and TRBJ2-7, with TRBD1 matching 8 bases. The V gene end was trimmed by 6 bases and the J gene end by 3 bases; junction bases not matched to a gene: 7. This CDR3 is 14 amino acids long. Germline V CDR1 and CDR2: MGHDK, SYGVNS. The CDR3 sequence is CASRDPGQVYEQYF. In DNA, the CDR3 is TGTGCCAGCAGGGACCCGGGACAGGTCTACGAGCAGTACTTC.

J is TRBJ2-1 and V is TRBV5-1; 8 bases match TRBD2. CDR1 and CDR2 from the germline V gene are SGHRS and YFSETQ. The junction had 5 bases not matched to a gene; V was cut back by 0 bases and J by 6 bases. This CDR3 is 15 amino acids long. The CDR3, as DNA: TGCGCCAGCAGCTTGGCCGGCGGGGGGTTCAATGAGCAGTTCTTC. Protein: CASSLAGGGFNEQFF.

In its sample, this clone was seen a few times. This sequence joins TRBV2 and TRBJ1-1; D perhaps matches TRBD1 (6 bases). V lost 0 bases to trimming and J lost 7 bases, with 9 bases between them. CDR3 size: 13 residues. Germline CDR1 and CDR2: SNHLY and FYNNEI. The CDR3 spells CASSEATGIEAFF. CDR3 bases: TGTGCCAGCAGTGAAGCCACAGGGATTGAAGCTTTCTTT.

J is TRBJ1-1 and V is TRBV5-1; D might be TRBD1 (6 bases). The length of the CDR3 is 16 residues. Trimming removed 1 base at V and 1 base at J, with 14 bases between. Germline V gives CDR1 SGHRS, CDR2 YFSETQ. CDR3 in DNA: TGCGCCAGCAGCTTGTCCCCGAGGGGGGGGAACACTGAAGCTTTCTTT. It specifies CASSLSPRGGNTEAFF. Filled out from reference TRBV5-1 and TRBJ1-1, the complete variable domain reads KAGVTQTPRYLIKTRGQQVTLSCSPISGHRSVSWYQQTPGQGLQFLFEYFSETQRNKGNFPGRFSGRQFSNSRSEMNVSTLELGDSALYLCASSLSPRGGNTEAFFGQGTRLTVV.

The chain combines TRBV7-8 with TRBJ1-2; D may be TRBD1 (6 bases). This CDR3 is built from 14 residues. Germline assignment: CDR1 SGHVS and CDR2 FQNEAQ. Trimming removed 5 bases from V and 8 bases from J, with 18 bases in between. The CDR3 region has the DNA TGTGCCAGCAGCCCGGGGACAAACCCTAACGGCTACACCTTC. Its protein is CASSPGTNPNGYTF.

This chain connects TRBV5-1 to TRBJ1-4; no clear D. V was trimmed by 0 bases and J by 0 bases, leaving 6 bases between them. Germline CDR1 is SGHRS and CDR2 is YFSETQ. The CDR3 length is 15 residues. DNA of the CDR3: TGCGCCAGCAGCTTGGAGCGGGCAACTAATGAAAAACTGTTTTTT. Translation: CASSLERATNEKLFF.

This clone was seen a single time. The rearrangement links TRBV5-6 to TRBJ2-2; 9 nucleotides match TRBD2. The V segment lost 4 bases and the J segment 3 bases; nucleotides outside the gene matches: 7. The CDR3 runs 16 residues. From germline, CDR1 is SGHDT and CDR2 YYEEEE. The CDR3 coding sequence is TGTGCCAGCAGCCCCAGCGGGAGGCCTTACACCGGGGAGCTGTTTTTT. It is translated as CASSPSGRPYTGELFF.

The V call is TRBV7-9, the J call TRBJ2-7; D is perhaps TRBD2 (5 bases). The CDR3 loop spans 14 amino acids. CDR1 SEHNR and CDR2 FQNEAQ come from the germline V gene (reference sequence). V shed 4 bases and J shed 0 bases, with 10 bases lying between them. The CDR3 sequence is CASSYPGSSYEQYF. The CDR3 DNA follows: TGTGCCAGCAGCTACCCTGGGAGCTCCTACGAGCAGTACTTC.

The V and J genes are TRBV21-1 and TRBJ1-5. TRBV21-1 is given as a pseudogene. This CDR3 has 14 amino acids. For the CDR3, the DNA is TGTGCCAGGATGACCGCGGGAGTGGATCAGCCCCAGCATTTT. It translates to CARMTAGVDQPQHF.